Shown below are 19 T cell receptor beta chains from a single sample sequenced in a study of shared clonotypes between healthy human individuals. TCRdb's copy holds only in-frame clones and misses some; the assay was immunoSEQ multiplex PCR. The sample holds 900,000 to 1,200,000 clones, approximately 78% seen once. Sequencing was done on a sample of memory CD4+ T cells from PBMCs. Sample subset: CD45RA-negative fraction. The receptor set was obtained from a young man in good health. Some clones in this sample may be carry-over from other donors' samples.

As regards this clone: Other DNA sequences in the same sample also yield this CDR3. The chain recombines TRBV7-2 with TRBJ2-1; the match to TRBD2 covers 8 bases. This CDR3 region has 15 residues. Germline V gives CDR1 SGHTA, CDR2 FQGNSA. Trimming at V came to 5 bases and at J to 4 bases, leaving 7 bases not matched to a gene. This CDR3 is CASSPGLGRYNEQFF. Written as DNA, the CDR3 is TGTGCCAGCAGCCCGGGACTAGGGAGGTACAATGAGCAGTTCTTC.

This sequence joins TRBV9 and TRBJ2-7; 7 nucleotides align to TRBD2. Per the germline V gene, CDR1 is SGDLS and CDR2 is YYNGEE. This CDR3 is 11 amino acids long. Trimming removed 7 bases from V and 5 bases from J; junction bases left unmatched: 3. CDR3 sequence: CASGRADEQYF. The CDR3 DNA is TGTGCCAGCGGGAGGGCCGACGAGCAGTACTTC. Drawing the rest from reference TRBV9 and TRBJ2-7, the complete variable domain is DSGVTQTPKHLITATGQRVTLRCSPRSGDLSVYWYQQSLDQGLQFLIQYYNGEERAKGNILERFSAQQFPDLHSELNLSSLELGDSALYFCASGRADEQYFGPGTRLTVT.

The rearrangement uses TRBV28 and TRBJ1-1, with D possibly being TRBD1 (6 bases). This CDR3 is built from 14 residues. Trimming took 4 bases from V and 0 from J, leaving 9 bases between them. In germline, CDR1 is MDHEN, CDR2 SYDVKM. The CDR3: CASSWTVMNTEAFF. The CDR3, as DNA: TGTGCCAGCAGTTGGACAGTCATGAACACTGAAGCTTTCTTT.

The genes are TRBV5-1 and TRBJ2-1; 12 bases are a match to TRBD2. The germline V gene encodes CDR1 SGHRS and CDR2 YFSETQ. The CDR3 is made up of 15 amino acids. V lost 0 bases, J lost 10 bases, and 5 bases stayed unmatched. The CDR3 here is CASSLELAGGREQFF. The CDR3 DNA reads as TGCGCCAGCAGCTTGGAACTAGCGGGAGGTCGGGAGCAGTTCTTC.

This CDR3 reads CASSWGLAGAQETQYF. CDR3 bases: TGTGCCAGCAGTTGGGGACTAGCGGGGGCCCAAGAGACCCAGTACTTC. The rearrangement links TRBV6-5 to TRBJ2-5; 14 positions match TRBD2. The CDR3 runs to 16 residues. The V gene end was trimmed by 4 bases and the J gene end by 1 base; junction bases not matched to a gene: 2. Germline CDR1 reads MNHEY; CDR2 reads SVGAGI.

This clone has only a few counts. An end of the junction differs from the germline gene, which may be a read error. The chain combines TRBV6-5 with TRBJ2-5; D gene uncertain. Germline V CDR1 and CDR2: MNHEY, SVGAGI. This CDR3 is 13 amino acids long. CDR3 sequence (DNA): TGTGCCAGCAGTTACTCAACAGCAAGAGAGTGGGACTTC. Translating it yields CASSYSTAREWDF.

The gene calls are TRBV5-1 and TRBJ2-2, with TRBD1 matching over 9 bases. CDR3 length: 16 amino acids. J was trimmed by 3 bases and V by 1 base; bases with no gene match: 4. Germline values: CDR1 SGHRS, CDR2 YFSETQ. CDR3 nucleotide sequence: TGCGCCAGCAGCTTGCAGGGACAGGGTTACACCGGGGAGCTGTTTTTT. Protein sequence: CASSLQGQGYTGELFF.

On this clone itself: The identical CDR3 is also encoded by other nucleotide sequences in the sample. The V and J genes are TRBV7-2 and TRBJ1-1, with D possibly being TRBD1 (6 bases). V was clipped by 3 bases and J by 4 bases, with 9 bases between them. The CDR3 spans 13 residues. From germline, CDR1 is SGHTA and CDR2 FQGNSA. CDR3 amino acids: CASSLRGGTEAFF. As DNA, the CDR3 is TGTGCCAGCAGCTTGAGGGGGGGCACTGAAGCTTTCTTT. The full variable domain, completed using reference TRBV7-2 and TRBJ1-1, is GAGVSQSPSNKVTEKGKDVELRCDPISGHTALYWYRQSLGQGLEFLIYFQGNSAPDKSGLPSDRFSAERTGGSVSTLTIQRTQQEDSAVYLCASSLRGGTEAFFGQGTRLTVV.

The chain combines TRBV5-4 with TRBJ2-5, with a possible D match to TRBD1 (6 bases). V lost 0 bases and J 1 base, leaving 10 bases between the germline ends. Germline lookup yields CDR1 SGHNT and CDR2 YYREEE (reference sequence). The CDR3 is made up of 15 amino acids. CDR3 region: CASSLDGQPQETQYF. The CDR3 DNA reads as TGTGCCAGCAGCTTGGACGGACAGCCCCAAGAGACCCAGTACTTC. The full variable domain, rest sourced from reference TRBV5-4 and TRBJ2-5, is ETGVTQSPTHLIKTRGQQVTLRCSSQSGHNTVSWYQQALGQGPQFIFQYYREEENGRGNFPPRFSGLQFPNYSSELNVNALELDDSALYLCASSLDGQPQETQYFGPGTRLLVL.

The chain is built from TRBV6-5 and TRBJ2-7; 11 nucleotides match TRBD2. This CDR3 contains 14 residues. Germline V gene lookup returns CDR1 MNHEY and CDR2 SVGAGI. V was clipped by 6 bases and J by 6 bases; unmatched bases: 7. The CDR3 nucleotides read TGTGCCAGCAGAGAACTAGCGGGAGTAGCCGAGCAGTACTTC. Translation gives CASRELAGVAEQYF.

The chain employs TRBV6-6 and TRBJ2-3; 7 bases map to TRBD1. Germline V gives CDR1 MNHNY, CDR2 SVGAGI (reference sequence). This CDR3 is 16 amino acids long. Unmatched junction bases numbered 5, after V lost 2 bases and J lost 0 bases. The DNA of the CDR3 is TGTGCCAGCAGTTACCCAGGGACAGTTAGCACAGATACGCAGTATTTT. Translation: CASSYPGTVSTDTQYF.

The chain links TRBV4-1 to TRBJ2-7; 8 bases fit TRBD1. The CDR3 is 15 amino acids. Germline lookup yields CDR1 MGHRA and CDR2 YSYEKL. Trimming removed 1 base from V and 4 bases from J; junction bases left unmatched: 6. CDR3 sequence: CASSQGDRQGYEQYF. The CDR3 DNA follows: TGCGCCAGCAGCCAAGGGGACCGACAGGGGTACGAGCAGTACTTC.

The rearrangement uses TRBV27 and TRBJ1-1, with 10 bases matching TRBD1. Trimming took 4 bases from V and 3 from J; bases not matched to a gene: 17. This CDR3 has 19 residues. Germline V gives CDR1 MNHEY, CDR2 SMNVEV (reference sequence). CDR3 in amino acids: CASSSPRDRGGFGDTEAFF. DNA for the CDR3: TGTGCCAGCAGTTCCCCCCGGGACAGGGGAGGCTTTGGTGACACTGAAGCTTTCTTT.

V gene TRBV6-5 combines with J gene TRBJ2-2; D is unresolved. The CDR3 runs to 14 residues. Germline V gene sequence: CDR1 MNHEY, CDR2 SVGAGI. Trimming removed 2 bases at V and 5 bases at J, with 9 bases between. The CDR3 sequence: CASSYNVGTGELFF. The DNA for the CDR3 is TGTGCCAGCAGTTACAATGTGGGGACCGGGGAGCTGTTTTTT.

The chain joins TRBV4-3 to TRBJ1-4; D is uncertain. CDR1 is LGHNA, CDR2 YSLEER, per germline. The germline V and J ends were trimmed by 0 bases and 5 bases, with 10 bases remaining between them. CDR3 size: 15 residues. The CDR3 spells CASSQDWQDNEKLFF. For the CDR3, the DNA is TGCGCCAGCAGCCAAGATTGGCAGGACAATGAAAAACTGTTTTTT.

The chain combines TRBV4-2 with TRBJ1-1; D is possibly TRBD1 (5 bases). Trimming shortened V by 4 bases and J by 11 bases, and 17 bases separated the two germline ends. CDR3 length: 13 residues. Germline CDR1 LGHNA, CDR2 YNFKEQ. The CDR3 region has the DNA TGTGCCAGCAGCCCCGCCGTGAGCAGGGCCGCTTTCTTT. It is translated as CASSPAVSRAAFF.

The V gene is TRBV5-1, the J gene TRBJ2-2; D may correspond to TRBD1 or TRBD2 (6 bases each). Germline assignment: CDR1 SGHRS and CDR2 YFSETQ. The germline V and J ends were trimmed by 5 bases and 4 bases, with 9 bases remaining between them. The CDR3 consists of 13 residues. The CDR3 sequence is CASSPGATGELFF. The CDR3 bases are TGCGCCAGCAGTCCGGGGGCCACCGGGGAGCTGTTTTTT. Variable domain in full (rest from reference TRBV5-1 and TRBJ2-2): KAGVTQTPRYLIKTRGQQVTLSCSPISGHRSVSWYQQTPGQGLQFLFEYFSETQRNKGNFPGRFSGRQFSNSRSEMNVSTLELGDSALYLCASSPGATGELFFGEGSRLTVL.

The V call is TRBV23-1, the J call TRBJ2-1, with D possibly TRBD1 on 6 matching bases. TRBV23-1 is an ORF, with its function uncertain. The ends were cut back, 7 bases at V and 1 base at J, with 14 bases in the middle. The CDR3 extends over 15 amino acids. For the CDR3, the DNA is TGCGCCAGCATCCGGACAGCTCTATCCTACAATGAGCAGTTCTTC. This sequence encodes CASIRTALSYNEQFF.

The chain joins TRBV12-5 to TRBJ2-5; TRBD2 aligns across 10 bases. V dropped 7 bases and J dropped 4; count of bases not matched to a gene: 9. Germline V gives CDR1 LGHNT, CDR2 FRNRAP. There are 15 residues in the CDR3. The CDR3 DNA reads as TGTGCTAGTGCCTTGGCTAGCGGGAGTTCAGAGACCCAGTACTTC. Its translation: CASALASGSSETQYF.